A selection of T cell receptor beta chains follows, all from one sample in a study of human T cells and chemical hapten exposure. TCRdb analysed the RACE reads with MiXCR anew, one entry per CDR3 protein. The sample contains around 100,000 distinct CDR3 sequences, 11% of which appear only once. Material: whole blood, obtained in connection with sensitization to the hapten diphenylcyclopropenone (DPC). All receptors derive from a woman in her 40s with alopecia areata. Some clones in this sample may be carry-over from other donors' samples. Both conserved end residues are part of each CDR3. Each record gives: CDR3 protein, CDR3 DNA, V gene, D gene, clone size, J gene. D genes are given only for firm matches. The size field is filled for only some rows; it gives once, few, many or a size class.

CASSYSDKMNTEAFF | TGTGCCAGCAGCTACTCAGACAAGATGAACACTGAAGCTTTCTTT | TRBV9 | - | - | TRBJ1-1
CASSSTTGNHYGYTF | TGTGCCAGCAGCTCCACGACAGGAAATCACTATGGCTACACCTTC | TRBV7-2 | - | - | TRBJ1-2
CSGGDSYEQYF | TGCAGCGGGGGGGACTCCTACGAGCAGTACTTC | TRBV29-1 | - | - | TRBJ2-7
CASTPGGSWTQYF | TGTGCCAGCACTCCAGGGGGGAGTTGGACCCAGTACTTC | TRBV6-1 | - | - | TRBJ2-5
CASREQTYEQYF | TGTGCCAGCAGGGAACAAACCTACGAGCAGTACTTC | TRBV6-6 | - | - | TRBJ2-7
CASSSLGRTPDYGYTF | TGTGCCAGCAGTTCCCTAGGACGGACCCCGGACTATGGCTACACCTTC | TRBV6-2/TRBV6-3 | - | - | TRBJ1-2
CVSSRSGTEETQYF | TGTGTCAGCAGCCGCTCGGGGACAGAAGAGACCCAGTACTTC | TRBV5-5 | TRBD1 | - | TRBJ2-5
CASSGGTSGQYF | TGTGCCAGCAGCGGAGGGACTTCAGGGCAGTACTTC | TRBV11-3 | - | - | TRBJ2-7
CSVLLTEAFF | TGCAGCGTCCTCTTGACTGAAGCTTTCTTT | TRBV29-1 | - | many | TRBJ1-1
CASSLAKQGPEAFF | TGTGCCAGCAGCTTAGCTAAGCAGGGGCCTGAAGCTTTCTTT | TRBV7-2 | - | - | TRBJ1-1
CASNRQTEAFF | TGTGCCAGCAATCGACAGACTGAAGCTTTCTTT | TRBV2 | - | many | TRBJ1-1
CAILAGGDYNEQFF | TGTGCCATCCTAGCGGGAGGGGACTACAATGAGCAGTTCTTC | TRBV10-3 | TRBD2 | - | TRBJ2-1
CASSASFHQYF | TGTGCCAGCAGCGCGTCGTTCCACCAGTACTTC | TRBV7-2 | - | many | TRBJ2-7
CSAKPTRNYNEQFF | TGCAGTGCAAAGCCCACTAGAAACTACAATGAGCAGTTCTTC | TRBV20-1 | - | many | TRBJ2-1